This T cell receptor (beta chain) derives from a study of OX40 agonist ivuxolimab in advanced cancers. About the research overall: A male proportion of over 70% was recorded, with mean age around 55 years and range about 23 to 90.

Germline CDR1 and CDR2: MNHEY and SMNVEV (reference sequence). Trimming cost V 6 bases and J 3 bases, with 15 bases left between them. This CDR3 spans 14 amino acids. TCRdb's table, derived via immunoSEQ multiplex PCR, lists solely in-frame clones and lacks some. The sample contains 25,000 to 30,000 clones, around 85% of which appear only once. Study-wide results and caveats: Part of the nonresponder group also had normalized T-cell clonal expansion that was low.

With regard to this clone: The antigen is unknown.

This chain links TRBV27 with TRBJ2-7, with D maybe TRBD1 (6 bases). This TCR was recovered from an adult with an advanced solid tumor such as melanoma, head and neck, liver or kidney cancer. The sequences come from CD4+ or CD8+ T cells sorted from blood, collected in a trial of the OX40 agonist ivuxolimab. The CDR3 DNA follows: TGTGCCAGCAGACGGGACAAAACCCACTACGAGCAGTACTTC. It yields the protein CASRRDKTHYEQYF.